This TCR beta chain comes out of a study of vaccination and CD4 T cells after COVID-19. About the research overall: Cultures acting as controls obtained a CEFX pool, an HIV-1 Nef pool, or no peptide.

Germline values: CDR1 DFQATT, CDR2 SNEGSKA (reference sequence). The CDR3 loop spans 15 amino acids. With V trimmed by 3 bases and J by 5 bases, 7 bases remained unmatched. The treatment was: approximately nine-day PBMC culture with coronavirus spike peptide pools or control peptides (ViraFEST assay). Turning to this clonotype: Its antigen is unidentified.

An Oncomine TCR Beta short-read assay was used to sequence the DNA from cultured CD4+ T cells. A single record per CDR3 protein comes from TCRdb applying MiXCR to the PCR reads. The repertoire holds fewer than 9,000 distinct CDR3 sequences, with approximately 74% as singletons. The sample comprised CD4+ T cells from blood, cultured in vitro. The rearrangement links TRBV20-1 to TRBJ2-3; 11 positions agree with TRBD2. This TCR was recovered from a human donor who had recovered from COVID-19. CDR3 residues: CSARDSGRAVDTQYF. The CDR3, as DNA: TGCAGTGCTAGGGATAGCGGGAGGGCCGTAGATACGCAGTATTTT.